Listed below are T cell receptor beta chains from one sample, sequenced in a study of long-term antiretroviral therapy in people with HIV. Generated by immunoSEQ multiplex PCR, the TCRdb table keeps only in-frame clones and is missing some. The table has about 27,000 clones, about 82% seen once. Source: unsorted PBMCs, taken 0.8 years before starting antiretroviral therapy. Source of these receptors: a man aged 18-30 years with HIV. The CDR3 runs from the conserved cysteine through the conserved F or W. D genes are given only for firm matches. Some rows have no size entry. The others give once, few or many, or a class for an expanded clone.

j_call clone_size d_call v_call cdr3_aa
TRBJ2-3 NA NA TRBV14 CASSQGSSRGTQYF
TRBJ1-2 NA NA TRBV5-6 CASSLFGYGYTF
TRBJ1-2 NA TRBD1 TRBV19 CASSQGGARGYTF
TRBJ1-2 NA NA TRBV29-1 CSVDPGRGIYGYTF
TRBJ2-5 NA NA TRBV4-3 CASSQDLGLSRGETQYF
TRBJ1-1 NA TRBD1 TRBV5-1 CASSGQGGGTEAFF
TRBJ2-1 NA NA TRBV9 CASSVSGARDEQFF
TRBJ2-2 NA NA TRBV2 CASSGYTGELFF
TRBJ2-2 NA NA TRBV6-5 CASSYSPASTGELFF
TRBJ2-5 once TRBD1 TRBV29-1 CSVNGQENQQETQYF
TRBJ2-7 few NA TRBV5-4 CASTTTQGSYEQYF
TRBJ2-2 NA NA TRBV4-3 CASSQHRYTGELFF
TRBJ1-1 once NA TRBV27 CASSLRGGTTEAFF
TRBJ1-1 NA NA TRBV5-1 CASSWRPGTDTEAFF
TRBJ1-2 once NA TRBV6-5 CASRAGVFYGYTF
TRBJ2-3 NA NA TRBV9 CASSVGASGTDTQYF
TRBJ1-5 NA NA TRBV27 CASSSGGGKPQHF
TRBJ2-5 NA NA TRBV29-1 CSVDQGVQETQYF
TRBJ1-2 NA NA TRBV18 CASSPYPPRQGGYTF